The 21 T cell receptor beta chains below were found in one sample sequenced in a study of spatial heterogeneity in lung cancer (dated by TCRdb to the late 2010s). In the paper's terms, the time point label means: sample taken at primary tumor resection. Whole RNA extracted from tumor and nontumor lung tissue, or from cryopreserved PBMC samples, was used for TCR sequencing without cell sorting. Receptors were amplified or captured by 5' RACE. For sequencing, a NextSeq 500 was employed. In TCRdb, the public reads were trimmed at Q25 with fastp and aligned with MiXCR, with productive beta chains retained. Each record represents a unique CDR3 protein, reported with the most common genes and DNA among its rows. The sample table contains about 18,000 distinct CDR3 sequences; only one count was recorded for 15% to 20% of them. Together, the top ten hold roughly an eighth of the sample. The material sequenced was PBMCs, taken at surgery. The receptors were sampled from a male donor with early-stage non-small cell lung cancer.

This clonotype occurred a few times. The chain recombines TRBV12-3 or TRBV12-4 with TRBJ2-5; a possible D gene is TRBD1 (6 bases). This CDR3 spans 14 amino acids. V was pared by 5 bases and J by 1 base, with 11 bases between. CDR3 region: CASSPRQAQETQYF. CDR3 DNA sequence: TGTGCCAGCAGTCCGCGACAGGCCCAAGAGACCCAGTACTTC.

This clonotype came up a few times. The V call is TRBV20-1, the J call TRBJ1-1; 9 bases align to TRBD1. V lost 3 bases and J lost 0; bases outside the gene matches: 8. Germline assignment: CDR1 DFQATT and CDR2 SNEGSKA (reference sequence). This CDR3 is 16 amino acids long. The CDR3 sequence is CSARWDRAGVNTEAFF. Written as DNA, the CDR3 is TGCAGTGCTAGGTGGGACAGGGCGGGCGTGAACACTGAAGCTTTCTTT.

This clonotype was seen many times. This rearrangement joins TRBV9 to TRBJ2-2, with 8 bases matching TRBD1. The CDR3 is made up of 16 amino acids. Germline-derived CDR1 and CDR2 are SGDLS and YYNGEE. The V and J ends lost 1 base and 1 base, in that order; junction bases with no gene match: 3. The CDR3 region is CASSVQGAGNTGELFF. The CDR3 DNA follows: TGTGCCAGCAGCGTACAGGGGGCTGGGAACACCGGGGAGCTGTTTTTT.

At least ten counts were recorded for this clonotype. The V call is TRBV27, the J call TRBJ2-1, with 10 bases identical to TRBD2. After removal of 5 bases from V and 4 bases from J, the junction contained 5 bases not matched to a gene. CDR1 MNHEY and CDR2 SMNVEV come from the germline V gene (reference sequence). The CDR3 has 15 residues. In DNA form, the CDR3 reads TGTGCCAGCAGTGGTAGCGGGGGGCCGTACAATGAGCAGTTCTTC. It specifies CASSGSGGPYNEQFF.

This clonotype counts as medium-sized. This rearrangement joins TRBV2 to TRBJ1-6; 10 nucleotides line up with TRBD1. CDR3 length: 15 amino acids. The V gene's germline CDR1 is SNHLY and CDR2 FYNNEI. V dropped 1 base and J dropped 10; count of bases not matched to a gene: 4. CDR3 DNA sequence: TGTGCCAGCAGTGAAGAGGGACAGGGGATCTCACCCCTCCACTTT. Translating gives CASSEEGQGISPLHF.

This clonotype has more than one count but fewer than ten. The chain has TRBV6-5 and TRBJ2-1; D remains ambiguous. The CDR3 has 14 amino acids. V shed 3 bases and J shed 6 bases, with 12 bases lying between them. From germline, CDR1 is MNHEY and CDR2 SVGAGI. CDR3 loop: CASSYSQLRNEQFF. CDR3 bases: TGTGCCAGCAGTTATAGTCAGTTACGCAATGAGCAGTTCTTC.

In its sample, this clonotype was seen many times. The V gene is TRBV5-1, the J gene TRBJ1-1, with D tentatively TRBD1 (5 bases). Germline V gives CDR1 SGHRS, CDR2 YFSETQ. The CDR3 sequence is 13 residues long. Trimming shortened V by 2 bases and J by 2 bases, and 7 bases separated the two germline ends. The CDR3 DNA reads TGCGCCAGCAGCTTCCAGGGAAACACTGAAGCTTTCTTT. Translating gives CASSFQGNTEAFF.

This clonotype was counted many times. V and J are TRBV20-1 and TRBJ2-4; 15 nucleotides agree with TRBD2. The CDR3 has 19 amino acids. From germline, CDR1 is DFQATT and CDR2 SNEGSKA (reference sequence). The V segment lost 2 bases and the J segment 0 bases; nucleotides outside the gene matches: 8. CDR3 region: CSARSAGLAGGVAKNIQYF. In DNA, the CDR3 is TGCAGTGCTAGATCCGCTGGACTAGCGGGGGGGGTAGCCAAAAACATTCAGTACTTC.

The V and J genes are TRBV20-1 and TRBJ2-1, with D tentatively TRBD1 or TRBD2 (6 bases each). The CDR3 is 14 residues long. Germline V CDR1 and CDR2: DFQATT, SNEGSKA (reference sequence). V lost 1 base to trimming and J lost 8 bases, with 15 bases between them. CDR3 DNA: TGCAGTGCTAGAGGGGGGGCACTCAATTATGAGCAGTTCTTC. Residues: CSARGGALNYEQFF.

This clonotype appeared many times. The V call is TRBV27, the J call TRBJ1-2, with D maybe TRBD1 (6 bases). V dropped 4 bases and J dropped 4 bases, with 13 bases sitting between them. This CDR3 comprises 14 residues. The germline gives CDR1 MNHEY, CDR2 SMNVEV (reference sequence). The CDR3 region is CASSYTGLGYGYTF. Here the CDR3 DNA reads TGTGCCAGCAGTTATACAGGGTTGGGCTATGGCTACACCTTC.

By sample fraction, this clonotype is medium-sized. V gene TRBV28 combines with J gene TRBJ2-7; TRBD2 matches at 14 bases. Germline V gene lookup returns CDR1 MDHEN and CDR2 SYDVKM. Trimming cost V 5 bases and J 0 bases; bases outside gene matches: 3. This CDR3 comprises 16 residues. The CDR3 DNA reads TGTGCCAGCAGTGGGACTAGCGGGGGCGACTCCTACGAGCAGTACTTC. Translated, it gives CASSGTSGGDSYEQYF.

The chain is built from TRBV7-8 and TRBJ2-1, with D perhaps matching TRBD1 or TRBD2 (5 bases each). The length of the CDR3 is 15 residues. V gave up 1 base and J gave up 9 bases, with 16 bases separating them. Germline CDR1 SGHVS, CDR2 FQNEAQ. In DNA, the CDR3 is TGTGCCAGCAGCTTAGACGGGGCCACGCGTGGTGAGCAGTTCTTC. Amino acid sequence: CASSLDGATRGEQFF.

This clonotype was recorded a few times. The CDR3 nucleotides read TGTGCCAGCACCTCGGACAGGGAGGTAGTATCCCTCCACTTT. Translating it yields CASTSDREVVSLHF. The chain links TRBV12-3 or TRBV12-4 to TRBJ1-6; 8 bases fit TRBD1. V shed 7 bases, J shed 14 bases, and the junction held 13 bases outside the gene matches. This CDR3 comprises 14 residues.

V and J are TRBV6-5 and TRBJ2-7, with D perhaps matching TRBD1 (5 bases). The V end was cut by 0 bases, the J end by 6 bases, with 9 bases between. Germline V gene lookup returns CDR1 MNHEY and CDR2 SVGAGI. The CDR3 has 13 residues. As DNA, the CDR3 is TGTGCCAGCAGTTACTCGAAGGGGTCCGAGCAGTACTTC. This encodes CASSYSKGSEQYF.

J is TRBJ2-7 and V is TRBV9; 8 bases fit TRBD2. Germline V gives CDR1 SGDLS, CDR2 YYNGEE. The J segment lost 5 bases and the V segment lost 2 bases, leaving 6 bases of the junction unmatched. The CDR3 runs to 14 residues. For the CDR3, the DNA is TGTGCCAGCAGCGTCAGGGGACTAGACGACGAGCAGTACTTC. It is translated as CASSVRGLDDEQYF.

This clonotype was picked up many times. This chain uses TRBV6-5 with TRBJ1-1; D uncertain. Germline assignment: CDR1 MNHEY and CDR2 SVGAGI. This CDR3 is 15 amino acids long. The ends were cut back, 0 bases at V and 6 bases at J, with 14 bases in the middle. The CDR3 DNA is TGTGCCAGCAGTTACTCGGACCGGGAGGAGGCTGAAGCTTTCTTT. Translated, it gives CASSYSDREEAEAFF.

V is TRBV29-1 and J is TRBJ1-2, with 7 bases matching TRBD1. J lost 1 base, V lost 7 bases, and 3 bases had no gene match. The CDR3 consists of 12 residues. CDR1 is SQVTM and CDR2 is ANQGSEA in the germline V gene. CDR3 DNA sequence: TGCAGCGGGCAGGGGGATAACTATGGCTACACCTTC. It specifies CSGQGDNYGYTF.

This clonotype was counted between two and nine times. This rearrangement joins TRBV3-1 to TRBJ1-1, with D tentatively TRBD1 (5 bases). In germline, CDR1 is LGHDT, CDR2 YNNKEL (reference sequence). There are 13 residues in the CDR3. Trimming cost V 0 bases and J 4 bases, with 6 bases left between them. The DNA for the CDR3 is TGTGCCAGCAGCCAAGATGGGGGCACTGAAGCTTTCTTT. Its translation: CASSQDGGTEAFF.

This clonotype appeared a few times. V and J are TRBV11-2 and TRBJ2-7; TRBD1 aligns across 9 bases. CDR1 is SGHAT and CDR2 is FQNNGV in the germline V gene. The CDR3 spans 15 residues. V lost 3 bases, J lost 7 bases, and 10 bases stayed unmatched. The CDR3 DNA sequence: TGTGCCAGCAGCTTTTTCAGGACAGGGGCCAGGGAGCAGTACTTC. It yields the protein CASSFFRTGAREQYF.

This clonotype was found a few times. The gene calls are TRBV18 and TRBJ2-7, with D unresolved. There are 12 residues in the CDR3. The V gene's germline CDR1 is KGHSH and CDR2 LQKENI. V was trimmed by 3 bases and J by 1 base, leaving 4 bases between them. The CDR3 DNA sequence: TGTGCCAGCTCACCCGGTTCCTACGAGCAGTACTTC. As protein: CASSPGSYEQYF.

This clonotype rates as medium-sized (0.01 to 0.1%). The chain employs TRBV5-1 and TRBJ2-3, with no clear D. Germline-derived CDR1 and CDR2 are SGHRS and YFSETQ. Trimming took off 5 bases at V and 3 bases at J, with 7 bases between the two ends. The CDR3 totals 12 residues. CDR3 sequence reads: CASRMGTDTQYF. CDR3 sequence (DNA): TGCGCCAGCAGAATGGGGACAGATACGCAGTATTTT.